This TCR beta chain was captured in a study of blood T cell repertoires in COVID-19. Study at large: Specimens from acute and convalescent COVID-19 originated in the United States, Italy and Spain. PBMCs, B-cell-depleted T cells, or T cells provided the cDNA or gDNA that made up the material.

In the original processing: Nucleated cell number was recorded as an estimate derived from reference gene primer amplification. Assay: immunoSEQ multiplex PCR; the TCRdb copy retains only in-frame clones and omits some. V, J and clone size reflect that table, while D and trimming were determined from the DNA. Of about 280,000 clones in the sample, approximately 86% were seen once. The trim removed 5 bases at V and 2 bases at J, leaving 2 bases unmatched. The CDR3 is made up of 14 amino acids. Germline V gene lookup returns CDR1 SGHAT and CDR2 FQNNGV. The rearrangement links TRBV11-2 to TRBJ2-2; 7 bases fit TRBD1. The specimen sequenced was peripheral blood. This TCR derives from a woman in her 30s who had recovered from COVID-19. The CDR3 DNA sequence: TGTGCCAGCAGCCAGGGGGTTAACACCGGGGAGCTGTTTTTT. Translated: CASSQGVNTGELFF.